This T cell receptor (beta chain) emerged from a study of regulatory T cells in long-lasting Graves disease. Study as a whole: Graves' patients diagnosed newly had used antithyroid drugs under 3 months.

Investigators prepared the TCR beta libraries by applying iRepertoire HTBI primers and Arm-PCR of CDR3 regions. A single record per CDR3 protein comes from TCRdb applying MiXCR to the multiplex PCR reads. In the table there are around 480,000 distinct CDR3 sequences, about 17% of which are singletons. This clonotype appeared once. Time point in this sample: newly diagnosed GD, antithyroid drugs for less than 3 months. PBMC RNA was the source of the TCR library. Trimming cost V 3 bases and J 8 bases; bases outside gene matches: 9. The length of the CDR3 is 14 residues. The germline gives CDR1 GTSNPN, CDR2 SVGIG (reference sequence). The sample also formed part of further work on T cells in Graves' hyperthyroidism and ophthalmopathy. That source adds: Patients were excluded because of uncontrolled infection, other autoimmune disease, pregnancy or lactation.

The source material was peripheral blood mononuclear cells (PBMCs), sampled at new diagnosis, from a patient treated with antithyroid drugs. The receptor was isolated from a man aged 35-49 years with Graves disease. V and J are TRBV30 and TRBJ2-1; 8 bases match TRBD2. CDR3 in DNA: TGTGCCTGGAGGCTAGCGGGTTCCCCCCATGAGCAGTTCTTC. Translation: CAWRLAGSPHEQFF.